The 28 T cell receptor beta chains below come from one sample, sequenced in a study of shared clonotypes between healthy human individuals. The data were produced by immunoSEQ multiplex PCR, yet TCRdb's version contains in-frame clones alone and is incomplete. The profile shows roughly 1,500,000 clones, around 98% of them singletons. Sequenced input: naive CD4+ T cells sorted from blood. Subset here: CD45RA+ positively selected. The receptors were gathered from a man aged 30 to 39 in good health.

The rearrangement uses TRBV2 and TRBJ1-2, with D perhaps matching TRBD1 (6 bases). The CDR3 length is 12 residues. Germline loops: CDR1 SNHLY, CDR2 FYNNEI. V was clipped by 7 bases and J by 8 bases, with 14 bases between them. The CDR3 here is CASMGTSAGYTF. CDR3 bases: TGTGCCAGCATGGGGACATCGGCGGGCTACACCTTC.

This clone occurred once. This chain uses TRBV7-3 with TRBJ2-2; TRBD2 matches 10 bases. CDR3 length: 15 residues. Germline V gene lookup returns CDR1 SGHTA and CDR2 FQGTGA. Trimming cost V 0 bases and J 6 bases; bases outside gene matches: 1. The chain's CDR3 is CASSLTSGRSGELFF. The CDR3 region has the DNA TGTGCCAGCAGCTTAACTAGCGGGAGGTCCGGGGAGCTGTTTTTT.

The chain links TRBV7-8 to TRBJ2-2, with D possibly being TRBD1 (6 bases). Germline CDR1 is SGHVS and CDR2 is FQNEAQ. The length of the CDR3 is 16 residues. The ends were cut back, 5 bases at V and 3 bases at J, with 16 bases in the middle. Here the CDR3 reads CASSLDSFADTGELFF. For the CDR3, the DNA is TGTGCCAGCAGCCTGGACAGTTTCGCGGACACCGGGGAGCTGTTTTTT.

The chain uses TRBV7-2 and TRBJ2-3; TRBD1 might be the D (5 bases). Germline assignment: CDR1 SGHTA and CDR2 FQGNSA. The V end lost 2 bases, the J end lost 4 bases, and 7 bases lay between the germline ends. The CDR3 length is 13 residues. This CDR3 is CASSLQGSDTQYF. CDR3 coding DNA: TGTGCCAGCAGCTTACAGGGATCAGATACGCAGTATTTT.

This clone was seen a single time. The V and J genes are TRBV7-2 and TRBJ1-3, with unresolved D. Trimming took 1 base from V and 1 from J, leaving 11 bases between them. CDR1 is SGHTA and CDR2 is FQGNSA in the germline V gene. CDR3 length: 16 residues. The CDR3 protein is CASSLGPVLSGNTIYF. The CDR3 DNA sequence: TGTGCCAGCAGCTTAGGTCCCGTCCTATCTGGAAACACCATATATTTT.

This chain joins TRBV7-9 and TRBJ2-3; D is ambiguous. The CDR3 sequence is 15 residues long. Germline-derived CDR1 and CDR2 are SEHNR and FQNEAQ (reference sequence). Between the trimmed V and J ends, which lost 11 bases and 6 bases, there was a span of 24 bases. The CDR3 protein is CAYSLGGNPSDTQYF. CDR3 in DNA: TGTGCCTACAGTCTGGGCGGAAACCCGAGCGATACGCAGTATTTT.

DNA for the CDR3: TGTGCCAGCAGCTTGCTAGCGGGAGCTGGAGAGCAGTACTTC. Its protein product is CASSLLAGAGEQYF. The chain employs TRBV7-9 and TRBJ2-7; 10 bases agree with TRBD2. After removal of 3 bases from V and 7 bases from J, the junction contained 6 bases not matched to a gene. The CDR3 has 14 amino acids. CDR1 is SEHNR, CDR2 FQNEAQ, per germline (reference sequence).

The CDR3: CASSLLDTWTEAFF. The CDR3 DNA sequence: TGTGCCAGCAGCTTGTTGGACACTTGGACTGAAGCTTTCTTT. This sequence joins TRBV5-4 and TRBJ1-1; perhaps TRBD1 as D (5 bases). Looked up from germline, CDR1 is SGHNT and CDR2 is YYREEE (reference sequence). The CDR3 totals 14 residues. V shed 1 base and J shed 5 bases, with 12 bases lying between them.

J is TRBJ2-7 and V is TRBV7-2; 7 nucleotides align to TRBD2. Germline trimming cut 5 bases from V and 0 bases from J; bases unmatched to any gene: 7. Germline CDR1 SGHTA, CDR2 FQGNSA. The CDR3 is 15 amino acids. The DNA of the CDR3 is TGTGCCAGCAGCCGGGACTACCAAAGCTCCTACGAGCAGTACTTC. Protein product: CASSRDYQSSYEQYF.

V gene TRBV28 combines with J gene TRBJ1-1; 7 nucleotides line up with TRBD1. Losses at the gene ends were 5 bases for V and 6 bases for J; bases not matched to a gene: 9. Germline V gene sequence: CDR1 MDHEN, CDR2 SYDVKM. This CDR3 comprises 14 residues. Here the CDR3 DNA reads TGTGCCAGCAGTCGTGACAGGGTTTTAGCTGAAGCTTTCTTT. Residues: CASSRDRVLAEAFF.

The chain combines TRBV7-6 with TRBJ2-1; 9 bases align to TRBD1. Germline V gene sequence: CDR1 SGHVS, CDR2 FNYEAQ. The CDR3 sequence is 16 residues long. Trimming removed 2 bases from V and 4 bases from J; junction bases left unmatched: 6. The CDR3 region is CASSLRQGVGYNEQFF. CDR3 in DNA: TGTGCCAGCAGCTTACGACAGGGGGTGGGTTACAATGAGCAGTTCTTC. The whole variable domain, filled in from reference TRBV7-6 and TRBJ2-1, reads GAGVSQSPRYKVTKRGQDVALRCDPISGHVSLYWYRQALGQGPEFLTYFNYEAQQDKSGLPNDRFSAERPEGSISTLTIQRTEQRDSAMYRCASSLRQGVGYNEQFFGPGTRLTVL.

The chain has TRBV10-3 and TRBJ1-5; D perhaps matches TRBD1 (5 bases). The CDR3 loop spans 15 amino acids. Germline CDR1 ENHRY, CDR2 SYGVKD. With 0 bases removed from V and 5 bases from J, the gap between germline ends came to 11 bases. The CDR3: CAISESMGGYQPQHF. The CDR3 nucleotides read TGTGCCATCAGTGAGTCGATGGGGGGATATCAGCCCCAGCATTTT.

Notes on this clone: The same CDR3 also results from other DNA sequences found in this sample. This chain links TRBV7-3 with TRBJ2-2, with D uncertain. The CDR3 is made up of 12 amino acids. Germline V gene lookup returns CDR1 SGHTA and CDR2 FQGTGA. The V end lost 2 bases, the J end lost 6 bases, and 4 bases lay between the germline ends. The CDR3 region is CASSLRAGELFF. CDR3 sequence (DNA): TGTGCCAGCAGCTTACGAGCCGGGGAGCTGTTTTTT.

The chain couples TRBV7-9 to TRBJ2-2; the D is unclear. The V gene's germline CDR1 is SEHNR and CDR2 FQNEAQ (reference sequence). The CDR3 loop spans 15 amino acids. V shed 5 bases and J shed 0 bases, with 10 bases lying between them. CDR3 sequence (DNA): TGTGCCAGCAGCCCCCCCGGGCCGAACACCGGGGAGCTGTTTTTT. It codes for CASSPPGPNTGELFF. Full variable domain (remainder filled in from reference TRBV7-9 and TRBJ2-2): DTGVSQNPRHKITKRGQNVTFRCDPISEHNRLYWYRQTLGQGPEFLTYFQNEAQLEKSRLLSDRFSAERPKGSFSTLEIQRTEQGDSAMYLCASSPPGPNTGELFFGEGSRLTVL.

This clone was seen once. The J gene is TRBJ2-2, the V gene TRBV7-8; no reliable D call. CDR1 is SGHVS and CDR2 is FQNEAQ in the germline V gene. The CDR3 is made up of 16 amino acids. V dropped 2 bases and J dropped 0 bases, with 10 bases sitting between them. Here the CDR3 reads CASSLFPSSNTGELFF. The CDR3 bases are TGTGCCAGCAGCTTATTCCCCAGCTCGAACACCGGGGAGCTGTTTTTT.

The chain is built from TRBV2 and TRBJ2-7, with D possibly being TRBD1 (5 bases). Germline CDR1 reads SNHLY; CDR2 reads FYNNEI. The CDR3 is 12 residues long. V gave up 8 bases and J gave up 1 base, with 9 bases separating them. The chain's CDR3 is CASAGISYEQYF. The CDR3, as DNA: TGTGCCAGCGCAGGGATTTCCTACGAGCAGTACTTC.

This chain's CDR3 is CASSQNAVNTEAFF. CDR3 nucleotides: TGTGCCAGCTCACAGAATGCCGTGAACACTGAAGCTTTCTTT. J is TRBJ1-1 and V is TRBV18; the D is unclear. The germline CDR1 and CDR2 sequences are KGHSH and LQKENI. The CDR3 is 14 residues long. V was shortened by 4 bases and J by 0 bases, with 9 bases between the two germline ends.

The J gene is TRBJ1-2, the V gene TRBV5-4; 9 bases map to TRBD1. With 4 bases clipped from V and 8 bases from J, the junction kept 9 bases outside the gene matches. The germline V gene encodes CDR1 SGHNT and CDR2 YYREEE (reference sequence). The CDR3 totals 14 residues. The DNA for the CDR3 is TGTGCCAGCAGCCAAGGCCTGGGACAGGGCGGCTACACCTTC. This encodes CASSQGLGQGGYTF.

CDR3 nucleotides: TGTGCCAGCTCGAGACAGGGTAGGGACACTGAAGCTTTCTTT. It codes for CASSRQGRDTEAFF. The chain uses TRBV18 and TRBJ1-1, with 7 bases that match TRBD1. Germline V gene lookup returns CDR1 KGHSH and CDR2 LQKENI. Losses at the gene ends were 6 bases for V and 3 bases for J; bases not matched to a gene: 7. The CDR3 length is 14 residues. The full variable domain, rest sourced from reference TRBV18 and TRBJ1-1, is NAGVMQNPRHLVRRRGQEARLRCSPMKGHSHVYWYRQLPEEGLKFMVYLQKENIIDESGMPKERFSAEFPKEGPSILRIQQVVRGDSAAYFCASSRQGRDTEAFFGQGTRLTVV.

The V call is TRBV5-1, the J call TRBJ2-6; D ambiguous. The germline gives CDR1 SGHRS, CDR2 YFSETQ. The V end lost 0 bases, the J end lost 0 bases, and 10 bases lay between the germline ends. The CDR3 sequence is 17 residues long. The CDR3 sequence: CASSLEVGLSGANVLTF. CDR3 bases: TGCGCCAGCAGCTTGGAGGTAGGCCTCTCTGGGGCCAACGTCCTGACTTTC.

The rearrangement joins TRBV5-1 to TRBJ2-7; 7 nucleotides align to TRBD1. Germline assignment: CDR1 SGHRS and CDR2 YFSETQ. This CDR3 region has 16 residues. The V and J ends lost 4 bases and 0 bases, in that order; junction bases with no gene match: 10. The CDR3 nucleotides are TGCGCCAGCAGCCCGCTCCCCGGGACAGACTCCTACGAGCAGTACTTC. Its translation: CASSPLPGTDSYEQYF. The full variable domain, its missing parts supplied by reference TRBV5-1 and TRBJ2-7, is KAGVTQTPRYLIKTRGQQVTLSCSPISGHRSVSWYQQTPGQGLQFLFEYFSETQRNKGNFPGRFSGRQFSNSRSEMNVSTLELGDSALYLCASSPLPGTDSYEQYFGPGTRLTVT.

CDR3 nucleotides: TGTGCCAGCAGTGATGGCCGTGCCTATGGCTACACCTTC. It encodes CASSDGRAYGYTF. The chain has TRBV28 and TRBJ1-2; no clear D. There are 13 residues in the CDR3. CDR1 MDHEN and CDR2 SYDVKM come from the germline V gene. Trimming shortened V by 5 bases and J by 4 bases, and 11 bases separated the two germline ends.

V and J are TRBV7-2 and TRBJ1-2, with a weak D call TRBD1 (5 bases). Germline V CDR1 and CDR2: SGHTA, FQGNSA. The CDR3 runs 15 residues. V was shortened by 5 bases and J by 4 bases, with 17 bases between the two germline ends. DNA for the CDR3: TGTGCCAGCAGCGCAACTAGGGGCTTCTCCTATGGCTACACCTTC. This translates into CASSATRGFSYGYTF.

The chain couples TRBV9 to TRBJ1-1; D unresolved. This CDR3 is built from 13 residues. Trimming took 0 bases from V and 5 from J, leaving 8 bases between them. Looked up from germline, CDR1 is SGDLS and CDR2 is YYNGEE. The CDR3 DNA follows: TGTGCCAGCAGCGTAGGAATGGCTACTGAAGCTTTCTTT. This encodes CASSVGMATEAFF.

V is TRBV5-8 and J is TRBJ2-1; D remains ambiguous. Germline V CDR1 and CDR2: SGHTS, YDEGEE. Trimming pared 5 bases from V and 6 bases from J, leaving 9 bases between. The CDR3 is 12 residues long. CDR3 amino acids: CASSWTFNEQFF. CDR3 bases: TGTGCCAGCAGTTGGACCTTCAATGAGCAGTTCTTC.

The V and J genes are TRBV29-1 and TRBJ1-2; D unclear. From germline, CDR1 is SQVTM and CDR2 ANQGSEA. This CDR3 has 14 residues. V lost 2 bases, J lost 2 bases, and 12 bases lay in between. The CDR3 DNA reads TGCAGCGTTGAATTAGTAGCTCGAAACTATGGCTACACCTTC. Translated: CSVELVARNYGYTF.

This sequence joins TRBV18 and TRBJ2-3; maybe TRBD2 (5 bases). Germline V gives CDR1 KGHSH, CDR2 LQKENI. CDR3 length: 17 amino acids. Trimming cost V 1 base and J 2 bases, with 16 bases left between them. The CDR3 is CASSPLPSGLITDTQYF. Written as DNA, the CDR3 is TGTGCCAGCTCACCACTCCCCTCTGGACTGATCACAGATACGCAGTATTTT.

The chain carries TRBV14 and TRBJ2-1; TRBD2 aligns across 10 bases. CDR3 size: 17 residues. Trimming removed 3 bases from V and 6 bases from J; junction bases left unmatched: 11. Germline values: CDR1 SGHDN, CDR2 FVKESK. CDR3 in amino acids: CASSQETGTSVSNEQFF. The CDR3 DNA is TGTGCCAGCAGCCAGGAGACCGGGACTAGCGTATCCAATGAGCAGTTCTTC.